The clone carrying this TCR beta chain was seen more than once but under ten times. The target antigen is unknown. The source of the sample is a study of blood T cells in healthy people across ages. V was pared by 7 bases and J by 0 bases, with 14 bases of the junction left unmatched. This CDR3 is 17 amino acids long. A second PCR of roughly 7 to 11 cycles used a sample-barcoded 5' primer and a J-beta primer mix. Template switching added a 12-random-nucleotide identifier to every cDNA molecule. TCRdb called the 5' RACE reads again in MiXCR, with one record for every CDR3 protein. The sample has 800,000 or so distinct CDR3 sequences, around a quarter seen once; the top ten hold under 4.5%. Study-wide results and caveats: Across samples, TCR beta diversity tracked strongly with naive T cell percentage. Roughly linear age-related decline in beta diversity appeared, significant by age approximately 40.

These data were also filed under a second study, of T cells of mothers and their children.

This sequence was found in a boy aged 10-17 years in good health. The sequenced material came from blood. The genes are TRBV12-3 or TRBV12-4 and TRBJ1-1, with 7 positions matching TRBD1. CDR3 sequence: CASTKPTTGKMNTEAFF. The CDR3 DNA follows: TGTGCCAGCACCAAACCCACGACAGGGAAGATGAACACTGAAGCTTTCTTT.